These T cell receptor beta chains were read from a single sample in a study of T cell responses to AZD1222 COVID-19 vaccine. The method was immunoSEQ multiplex PCR; TCRdb's version includes in-frame clones alone and lacks a portion of them. Of about 120,000 clones detected, approximately 90% appear once; the ten largest clones hold 1% to 1.4%. Sample: peripheral blood, taken 28 days after the second AZD1222 dose. The source is an adult who received the AZD1222 COVID-19 vaccine. CDR3s include the opening cysteine and the closing phenylalanine or tryptophan. Fields, in order: clone size, V gene, J gene, D gene, CDR3 protein, CDR3 DNA. A D gene is named only where the DNA matches it firmly. For some rows the clone size is stated as once, few or many, or as a class when expanded; others skip it.

NA	TRBV12-3/TRBV12-4	TRBJ1-1	NA	CASSLNGNTEAFF	TGTGCCAGCAGCCTGAATGGGAACACTGAAGCTTTCTTT
NA	TRBV10-3	TRBJ1-2	NA	CAISEARDNYGYTF	TGTGCCATCAGTGAGGCCAGGGATAACTATGGCTACACCTTC
once	TRBV7-9	TRBJ2-2	NA	CASPVKGNTGELFF	TGTGCCAGCCCCGTCAAGGGGAACACCGGGGAGCTGTTTTTT
NA	TRBV25-1	TRBJ1-2	NA	CASSEYRQNGYTF	TGTGCCAGCAGTGAATATAGACAGAATGGCTACACCTTC
NA	TRBV11-1	TRBJ1-2	TRBD1	CASSLFRQGNGYTF	TGTGCCAGCAGCTTATTCCGACAGGGAAATGGCTACACCTTC
NA	TRBV9	TRBJ2-2	TRBD1	CASSVVGRGPSGELFF	TGTGCCAGCAGCGTAGTCGGCAGGGGGCCTTCCGGGGAGCTGTTTTTT
NA	TRBV5-1	TRBJ1-1	NA	CASSLVDWQWGAFF	TGCGCCAGCAGCTTGGTTGACTGGCAATGGGGCGCTTTCTTT
few	TRBV5-1	TRBJ2-5	TRBD1	CASSLARTGLGTQYF	TGCGCCAGCAGCTTGGCCAGGACAGGGTTGGGGACCCAGTACTTC
NA	TRBV5-4	TRBJ2-1	NA	CASKGSTAYNEQFF	TGTGCCAGCAAGGGCTCCACGGCTTACAATGAGCAGTTCTTC
NA	TRBV6-2/TRBV6-3	TRBJ1-5	NA	CASSRTNSNQPQHF	TGTGCCAGCAGTAGAACTAATAGCAATCAGCCCCAGCATTTT
NA	TRBV5-1	TRBJ2-2	NA	CASSAGPGSGELFF	TGCGCCAGCAGCGCAGGACCGGGATCCGGGGAGCTGTTTTTT
NA	TRBV27	TRBJ1-5	NA	CASSSDRSSNQPQHF	TGTGCCAGCAGTTCCGACAGGAGTAGCAATCAGCCCCAGCATTTT
NA	TRBV7-8	TRBJ2-7	TRBD2	CASSLVRGGNYEQYF	TGTGCCAGCAGCTTAGTTAGGGGAGGGAACTACGAGCAGTACTTC
NA	TRBV19	TRBJ1-5	NA	CASTHRGDYSNQPQHF	TGTGCCAGTACTCATAGGGGCGACTATAGCAATCAGCCCCAGCATTTT
NA	TRBV5-1	TRBJ2-6	TRBD1	CASSLKGQSSGANVLTF	TGCGCCAGCAGCTTGAAGGGACAGAGCTCTGGGGCCAACGTCCTGACTTTC
NA	TRBV5-1	TRBJ1-1	NA	CASSSVTGGNTEAFF	TGCGCCAGCAGCTCAGTGACAGGAGGGAACACTGAAGCTTTCTTT
NA	TRBV27	TRBJ2-7	TRBD1	CASSRTGTGPYEQYF	TGTGCCAGCAGCCGGACAGGGACAGGTCCCTACGAGCAGTACTTC
once	TRBV6-5	TRBJ2-7	TRBD2	CASSYSPSGSYEQYF	TGTGCCAGCAGTTACTCGCCTAGCGGGAGTTACGAGCAGTACTTC
NA	TRBV5-4	TRBJ2-5	NA	CASSLPSQETQYF	TGTGCCAGCAGCTTACCTAGTCAAGAGACCCAGTACTTC
NA	TRBV6-5	TRBJ1-2	NA	CASSYNRIGGYGYTF	TGTGCCAGCAGTTACAATAGGATAGGGGGGTATGGCTACACCTTC
NA	TRBV5-6	TRBJ1-1	TRBD1	CASSLRRTGVGGNTEAFF	TGTGCCAGCAGCTTGAGGAGAACAGGGGTTGGGGGGAACACTGAAGCTTTCTTT
NA	TRBV2	TRBJ2-7	NA	CASSGNYADEQYF	TGTGCCAGCAGTGGCAACTACGCGGACGAGCAGTACTTC
NA	TRBV5-1	TRBJ2-7	NA	CASSLIPGSYEQYF	TGCGCCAGCAGCTTGATCCCAGGGTCCTACGAGCAGTACTTC
NA	TRBV28	TRBJ2-1	NA	CASSLWSGKGPGYNEQFF	TGTGCCAGCAGTTTATGGTCAGGGAAAGGCCCAGGTTACAATGAGCAGTTCTTC
NA	TRBV6-5	TRBJ1-2	NA	CASSTTSNYGYTF	TGTGCCAGCAGTACCACCTCTAACTATGGCTACACCTTC
NA	TRBV29-1	TRBJ1-5	NA	CSAAGDQPQHF	TGCAGCGCCGCAGGGGATCAGCCCCAGCATTTT
NA	TRBV30	TRBJ2-5	TRBD2	CAWNLAGVKETQYF	TGTGCCTGGAACCTAGCGGGAGTTAAGGAGACCCAGTACTTC
NA	TRBV5-4	TRBJ2-3	TRBD1	CASSLLTGATDTQYF	TGTGCCAGCAGCCTCTTAACAGGGGCCACAGATACGCAGTATTTT
NA	TRBV18	TRBJ2-3	TRBD2	CASSPQLAGTDTQYF	TGTGCCAGCTCTCCCCAACTAGCGGGCACAGATACGCAGTATTTT
NA	TRBV21-1	TRBJ2-2	NA	CASAPNRVGCTGELFF	TGTGCCAGCGCCCCAAACAGGGTTGGGTGCACCGGGGAGCTGTTTTTT
NA	TRBV15	TRBJ1-1	NA	CATSSQKNMGRGLSFF	TGTGCCACCAGCAGTCAAAAAAACATGGGGAGGGGATTGTCTTTCTTT
once	TRBV27	TRBJ1-4	TRBD1	CASSISGTGYEKLFF	TGTGCCAGCAGTATATCTGGGACAGGGTATGAAAAACTGTTTTTT
once	TRBV28	TRBJ1-2	NA	CASSLSQYGYTF	TGTGCCAGCAGTCTCTCCCAGTATGGCTACACCTTC
once	TRBV11-2	TRBJ1-5	TRBD1	CASSLDPRTGVTQHF	TGTGCCAGCAGCTTAGATCCCCGGACAGGGGTTACCCAGCATTTT
NA	TRBV20-1	TRBJ2-5	NA	CSASVFGGRIQETQYF	TGCAGTGCTAGTGTCTTCGGGGGGCGGATCCAAGAGACCCAGTACTTC
NA	TRBV28	TRBJ2-7	TRBD2	CASSFELADYEQYF	TGTGCCAGCAGTTTTGAACTAGCGGATTACGAGCAGTACTTC
NA	TRBV12-3/TRBV12-4	TRBJ2-3	NA	CASSLSEPQYF	TGTGCCAGCAGCCTTAGCGAACCGCAGTATTTT
NA	TRBV25-1	TRBJ2-5	NA	CASSDPGSSETQYF	TGTGCCAGCAGTGATCCAGGTTCTTCGGAGACCCAGTACTTC
NA	TRBV28	TRBJ1-3	NA	CASSNRLGVYF	TGTGCCAGCAGCAACAGGCTAGGGGTATATTTT
NA	TRBV7-2	TRBJ2-5	NA	CASRRGGLLQTQYF	TGTGCCAGCAGAAGAGGGGGACTTCTTCAGACCCAGTACTTC
NA	TRBV2	TRBJ2-2	TRBD2	CASSAPGLAGETGELFF	TGTGCCAGCAGTGCGCCGGGACTAGCGGGAGAGACCGGGGAGCTGTTTTTT
NA	TRBV29-1	TRBJ1-1	NA	CSVVRQPYTEAFF	TGCAGCGTTGTCCGACAGCCGTACACTGAAGCTTTCTTT
once	TRBV5-6	TRBJ2-3	NA	CASSLGAGRTDTQYF	TGTGCCAGCAGCTTGGGGGCAGGGAGGACAGATACGCAGTATTTT
NA	TRBV5-6	TRBJ1-5	NA	CASSLRRTSNQPQHF	TGTGCCAGCAGCTTGAGGCGGACAAGCAATCAGCCCCAGCATTTT
once	TRBV5-1	TRBJ2-7	NA	CASSFSGAGQYF	TGCGCCAGCAGCTTTTCAGGGGCAGGGCAGTACTTC
NA	TRBV3-1/TRBV3-2	TRBJ1-2	NA	CASSPLIGYGYTF	TGTGCCAGCAGCCCGTTAATTGGCTATGGCTACACCTTC
once	TRBV27	TRBJ1-2	NA	CASSPREDTGYTF	TGTGCCAGCAGCCCCAGGGAAGACACTGGCTACACCTTC
NA	TRBV5-1	TRBJ1-1	TRBD1	CASSLEGQGSPLNTEAFF	TGCGCCAGCAGCTTGGAGGGACAGGGGTCGCCCCTAAACACTGAAGCTTTCTTT
NA	TRBV2	TRBJ2-5	NA	CASSPQKETQYF	TGTGCCAGCAGTCCACAGAAAGAGACCCAGTACTTC
NA	TRBV4-2	TRBJ1-5	NA	CASSPEVGGNQPQHF	TGTGCCAGCAGCCCAGAGGTAGGGGGCAATCAGCCCCAGCATTTT
NA	TRBV5-1	TRBJ2-3	TRBD1	CASRTRPRQGSTDTQYF	TGCGCCAGCAGGACCCGCCCCAGACAGGGTAGCACAGATACGCAGTATTTT
NA	TRBV5-4	TRBJ2-5	NA	CASSFAKTQYF	TGTGCCAGCAGCTTCGCGAAGACCCAGTACTTC
NA	TRBV20-1	TRBJ1-1	NA	CSASRASEAFF	TGCAGTGCTAGTCGGGCGTCTGAAGCTTTCTTT
NA	TRBV7-9	TRBJ2-5	TRBD1	CASSVGQGAQETQYF	TGTGCCAGCAGCGTTGGACAGGGCGCCCAAGAGACCCAGTACTTC
few	TRBV2	TRBJ1-5	NA	CASSDSNQPQHF	TGTGCCAGCAGTGATAGCAATCAGCCCCAGCATTTT
NA	TRBV2	TRBJ1-1	NA	CASSVETGNTEAFF	TGTGCCAGCAGTGTCGAGACAGGGAACACTGAAGCTTTCTTT
NA	TRBV11-3	TRBJ2-1	TRBD1	CASSYGTVNEQFF	TGTGCCAGCAGCTACGGGACAGTTAATGAGCAGTTCTTC
NA	TRBV3-1/TRBV3-2	TRBJ1-5	NA	CASSRTQGLDQPQHF	TGTGCCAGCAGTCGAACTCAGGGTTTGGATCAGCCCCAGCATTTT
NA	TRBV18	TRBJ2-1	NA	CASSPVSGLGNEQFF	TGTGCCAGCTCACCGGTCTCGGGACTGGGCAATGAGCAGTTCTTC